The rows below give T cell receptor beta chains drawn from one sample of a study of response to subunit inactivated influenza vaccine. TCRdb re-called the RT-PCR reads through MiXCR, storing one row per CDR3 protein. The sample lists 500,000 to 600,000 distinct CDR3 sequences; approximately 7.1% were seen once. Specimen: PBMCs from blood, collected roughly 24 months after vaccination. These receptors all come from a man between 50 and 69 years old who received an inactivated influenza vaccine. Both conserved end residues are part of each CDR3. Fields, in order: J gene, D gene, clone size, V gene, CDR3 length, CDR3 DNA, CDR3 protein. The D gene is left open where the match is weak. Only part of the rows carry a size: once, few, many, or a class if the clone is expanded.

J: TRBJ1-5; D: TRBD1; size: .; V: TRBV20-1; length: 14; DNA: TGCAGCTCGAAGGCAAAACAGGGGACTCAGCCCCAGCATTTT; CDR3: CSSKAKQGTQPQHF
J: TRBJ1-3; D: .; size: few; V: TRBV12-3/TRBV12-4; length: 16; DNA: TGTGCCAGCAGTAACCCGGGGACGGGCTCTGGAAACACCATATATTTT; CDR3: CASSNPGTGSGNTIYF
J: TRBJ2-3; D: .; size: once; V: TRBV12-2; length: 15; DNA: TGTGCAAGTCGCTTAGCGTCGAGTGCCATTGATACGCAGTATTTT; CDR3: CASRLASSAIDTQYF
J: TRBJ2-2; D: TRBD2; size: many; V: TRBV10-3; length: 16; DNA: TGTGCCATCAGTGGGACTAGCGGGAGGAACACCGGGGAGCTGTTTTTT; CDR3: CAISGTSGRNTGELFF
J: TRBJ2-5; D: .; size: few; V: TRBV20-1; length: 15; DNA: TGCAGTGCTAGAGGGACATCCGCCGATTTCGAGACCCAGTACTTC; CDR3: CSARGTSADFETQYF
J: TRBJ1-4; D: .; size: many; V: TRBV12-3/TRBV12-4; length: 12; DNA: TGTGCCAGCGCCCGGGGGCTTATTGAACTGTTTTTT; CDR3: CASARGLIELFF
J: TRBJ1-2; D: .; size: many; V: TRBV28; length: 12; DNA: TGTGCCAGCATGAGGGTCTCATATGGCTACACCTTC; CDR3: CASMRVSYGYTF
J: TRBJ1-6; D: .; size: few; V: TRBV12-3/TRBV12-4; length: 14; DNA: TGTGCCAGCAGATTCGGACAGCTAAATTCACCCCTCCACTTT; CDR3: CASRFGQLNSPLHF
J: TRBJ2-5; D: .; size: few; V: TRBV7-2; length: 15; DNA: TGTGCCAGCAGCCGTAGGGGGGGGCGGATTGAGACCCAGTACTTC; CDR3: CASSRRGGRIETQYF
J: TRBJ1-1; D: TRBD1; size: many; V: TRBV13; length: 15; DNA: TGTGCCAGCAGCTTACGAGCAGGGGGTGGTACTGAAGCTTTCTTT; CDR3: CASSLRAGGGTEAFF
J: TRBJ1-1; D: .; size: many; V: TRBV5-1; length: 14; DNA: TGCGCCAGCAGCACGGACAGCTCGAACACTGAAGCTTTCTTT; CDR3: CASSTDSSNTEAFF
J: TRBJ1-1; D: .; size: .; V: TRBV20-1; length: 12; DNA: TGCAGTGCTACAGGCCTGAACACTGAAGCTTTCTTT; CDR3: CSATGLNTEAFF
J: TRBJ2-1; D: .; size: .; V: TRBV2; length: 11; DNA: TGTGCCAGCAGTGAGCACACCGAGCAGTTCTTC; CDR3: CASSEHTEQFF
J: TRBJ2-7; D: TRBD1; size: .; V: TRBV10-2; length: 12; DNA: TGCGCCACAGGACAGGATGCCTACGAGCAGTACTTC; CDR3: CATGQDAYEQYF
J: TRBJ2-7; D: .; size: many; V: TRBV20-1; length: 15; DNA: TGCAGTGGAGTTGGGGGCACAACGACTTCCTACGAGCAGTACTTC; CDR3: CSGVGGTTTSYEQYF
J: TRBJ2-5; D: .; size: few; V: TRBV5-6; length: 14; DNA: TGTGCCAGCAGCTTGGGGTCAGCGACTGAGACCCAGTACTTC; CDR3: CASSLGSATETQYF
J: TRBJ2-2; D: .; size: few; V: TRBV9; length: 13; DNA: TGTGCCAGCAGCGTAGAAGGGATCGGGGAGCTGTTTTTT; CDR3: CASSVEGIGELFF
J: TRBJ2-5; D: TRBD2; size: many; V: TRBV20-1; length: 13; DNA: TGCAGTGCTAGCCGGACTAGTCAGGAGACCCAGTACTTC; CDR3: CSASRTSQETQYF
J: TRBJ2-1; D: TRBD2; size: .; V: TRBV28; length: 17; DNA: TGTGCCAGCAGTGCCCGCGGGGGCGGGAGGTCCTACAATGAGCAGTTCTTC; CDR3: CASSARGGGRSYNEQFF
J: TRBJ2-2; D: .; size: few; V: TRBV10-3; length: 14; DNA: TGTGCCATCAGAGTTGGGGGGGCGATCGGGGAGCTGTTTTTT; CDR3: CAIRVGGAIGELFF
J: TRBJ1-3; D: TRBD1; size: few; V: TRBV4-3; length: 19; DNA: TGCGCCAGCAGCCAAGATCCCCGGGGGATGACAGGGGGAGGAAACACCATATATTTT; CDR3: CASSQDPRGMTGGGNTIYF
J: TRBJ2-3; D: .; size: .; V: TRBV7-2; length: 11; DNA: TGTGCCAGCAGCCCGGGGTTTCCGCAGTATTTT; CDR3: CASSPGFPQYF
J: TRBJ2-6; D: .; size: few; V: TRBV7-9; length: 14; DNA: TGTGCCAGCAGCTTAGTTGTTGGGGCCAACGTCCTGACTTTC; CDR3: CASSLVVGANVLTF
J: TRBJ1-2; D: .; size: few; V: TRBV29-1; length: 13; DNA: TGCAGCGTTGAGAGTGTCTCCAGAGGAGGCTACACCTTC; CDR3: CSVESVSRGGYTF
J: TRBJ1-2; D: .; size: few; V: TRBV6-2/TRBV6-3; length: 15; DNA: TGTGCCAGCAGGACAACAGGAACTTCTAACTATGGCTACACCTTC; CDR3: CASRTTGTSNYGYTF
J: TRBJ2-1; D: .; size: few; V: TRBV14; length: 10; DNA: TGTGCCAGCAGCCAAGATTGGATGTTCTTC; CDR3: CASSQDWMFF
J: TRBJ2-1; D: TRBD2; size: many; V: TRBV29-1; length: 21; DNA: TGCAGCGTTGACCCGACTAGCGGTACCCTAACCGTACTGAGCTCCTACAATGAGCAGTTCTTC; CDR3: CSVDPTSGTLTVLSSYNEQFF
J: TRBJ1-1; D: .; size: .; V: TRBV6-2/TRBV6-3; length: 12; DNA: TGTGCCAGCAGGGAAGGACCATCAAGGGCTTTCTTT; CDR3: CASREGPSRAFF
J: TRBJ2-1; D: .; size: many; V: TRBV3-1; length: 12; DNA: TGTGCCAGCAGCCAATTAGGGAATGAGCAGTTCTTC; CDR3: CASSQLGNEQFF
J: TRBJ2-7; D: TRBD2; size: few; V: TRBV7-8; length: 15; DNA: TGTGCCAGCAGCCCGGGGACTAGCGGGGGCTACGAGCAGTACTTC; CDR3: CASSPGTSGGYEQYF
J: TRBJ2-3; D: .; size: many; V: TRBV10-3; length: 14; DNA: TGTGCCATCAGTGATCTTGGTTCCACAGATACGCAGTATTTT; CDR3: CAISDLGSTDTQYF
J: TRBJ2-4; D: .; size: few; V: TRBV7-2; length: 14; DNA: TGTGCCAGCAGCTTAAACAGGGTTTATGACATTCAGTACTTC; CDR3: CASSLNRVYDIQYF
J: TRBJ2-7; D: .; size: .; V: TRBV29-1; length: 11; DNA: TGCAGCGCGGGCCAGCGGCACGAGCAGTACTTC; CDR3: CSAGQRHEQYF
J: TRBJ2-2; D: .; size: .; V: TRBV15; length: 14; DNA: TGTGCCACCAGCAGAGATTTGAACACCGGGGAGCTGTTTTTT; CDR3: CATSRDLNTGELFF
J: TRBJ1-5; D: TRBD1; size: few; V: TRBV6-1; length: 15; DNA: TGTGCCAGCAGTAAACAGGGGGCGGGCAATCAGCCCCAGCATTTT; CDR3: CASSKQGAGNQPQHF
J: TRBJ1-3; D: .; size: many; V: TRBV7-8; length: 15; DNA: TGTGCCAGCAGCTTAGCGGGGCAGGGGAGAAACACCATATATTTT; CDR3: CASSLAGQGRNTIYF
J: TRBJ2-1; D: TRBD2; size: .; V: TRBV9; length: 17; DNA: TGTGCCAGCAGCCTAAACCCCATAGCGGGGCGGGACAATGAGCAGTTCTTC; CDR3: CASSLNPIAGRDNEQFF
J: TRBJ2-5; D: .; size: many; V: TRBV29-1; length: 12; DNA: TGCAGCGTTGACCGGGGTGTCGAGACCCAGTACTTC; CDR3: CSVDRGVETQYF
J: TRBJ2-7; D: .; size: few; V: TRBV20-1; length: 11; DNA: TGCAGTGCTAGACTAGCTCGGGAGCAGTACTTC; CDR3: CSARLAREQYF
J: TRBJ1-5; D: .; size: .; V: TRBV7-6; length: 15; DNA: TGTGCCAGCAGCTTAGCCCCAGATAGCAATCAGCCCCAGCATTTT; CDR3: CASSLAPDSNQPQHF
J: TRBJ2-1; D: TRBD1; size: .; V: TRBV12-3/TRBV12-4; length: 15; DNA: TGTGCCAGCAGCAGTGACAGGGATTACAGAAATGAGCAGTTCTTC; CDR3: CASSSDRDYRNEQFF
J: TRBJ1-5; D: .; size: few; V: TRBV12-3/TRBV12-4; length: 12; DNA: TGTGCCAGCAGTTGGAGCAATCAGCCCCAGCATTTT; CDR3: CASSWSNQPQHF
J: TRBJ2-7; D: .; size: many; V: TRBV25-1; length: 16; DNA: TGTGCCAGCAGTGAATACTCAGGGCTGAGCTCCTACGAGCAGTACTTC; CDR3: CASSEYSGLSSYEQYF
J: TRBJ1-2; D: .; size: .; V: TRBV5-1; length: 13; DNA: TGCGCCAGCAGCTTGGGGCAGGCCAGCGGCTACACCTTC; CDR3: CASSLGQASGYTF
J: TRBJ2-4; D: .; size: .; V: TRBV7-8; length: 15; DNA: TGTGCCAGCAGCTTTTCCGGGCTAGCCAAAAACATTCAGTACTTC; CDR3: CASSFSGLAKNIQYF
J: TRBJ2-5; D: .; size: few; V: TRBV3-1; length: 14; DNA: TGTGCCAGCAGCCAACCGGATTTGGGAGAGACCCAGTACTTC; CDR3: CASSQPDLGETQYF
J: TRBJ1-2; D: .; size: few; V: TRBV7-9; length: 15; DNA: TGTGCCAGCAGCTCCCTTGGCAGGGGCGCGTATGGCTACACCTTC; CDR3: CASSSLGRGAYGYTF
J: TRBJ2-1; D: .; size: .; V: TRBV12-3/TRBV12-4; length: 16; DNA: TGTGCCAGCAGTTTGGCCGGGACTCTGAGGGGCAATGAGCAGTTCTTC; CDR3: CASSLAGTLRGNEQFF
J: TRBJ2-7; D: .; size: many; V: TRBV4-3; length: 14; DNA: TGCGCCAGCAGCCAAGATCAAAACACCTACGAGCAGTACTTC; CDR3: CASSQDQNTYEQYF
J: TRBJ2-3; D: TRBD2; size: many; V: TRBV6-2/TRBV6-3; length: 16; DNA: TGTGCCAGCAGTTACTCGAGGGGAGGGCCATCAGATACGCAGTATTTT; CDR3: CASSYSRGGPSDTQYF
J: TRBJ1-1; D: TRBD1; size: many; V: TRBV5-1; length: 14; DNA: TGCGCCAGCAGCCAGGGACAGCCGAACACTGAAGCTTTCTTT; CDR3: CASSQGQPNTEAFF
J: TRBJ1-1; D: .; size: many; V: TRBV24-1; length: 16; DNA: TGTGCCACCAGTGAAAGCGGGGGCGTTGGGAACACTGAAGCTTTCTTT; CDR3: CATSESGGVGNTEAFF
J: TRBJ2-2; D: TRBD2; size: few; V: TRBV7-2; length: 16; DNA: TGTGCCAGCAGCTTCGCTTTAGCGGGGCGGGCCGGGGAGCTGTTTTTT; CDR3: CASSFALAGRAGELFF
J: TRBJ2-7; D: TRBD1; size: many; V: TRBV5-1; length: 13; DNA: TGCGCCAGCAGCCCGGGACAGGACTACGAGCAGTACTTC; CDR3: CASSPGQDYEQYF
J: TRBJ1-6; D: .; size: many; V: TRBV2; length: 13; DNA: TGTGCCGACCGGGACATGGAGAATTCACCCCTCCACTTT; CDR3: CADRDMENSPLHF
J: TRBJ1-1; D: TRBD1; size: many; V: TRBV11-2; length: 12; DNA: TGTGCCAGCAGCATCGGACAGGGGCGAGCTTTCTTT; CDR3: CASSIGQGRAFF
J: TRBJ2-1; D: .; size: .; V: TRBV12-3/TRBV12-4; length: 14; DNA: TGTGCCAGCAGTTTGAAGGTTACCGACAATGAGCAGTTCTTC; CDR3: CASSLKVTDNEQFF
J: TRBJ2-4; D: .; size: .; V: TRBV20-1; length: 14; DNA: TGCAGTGCCGGGACTTCCGGGGCCAAAAACATTCAGTACTTC; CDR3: CSAGTSGAKNIQYF
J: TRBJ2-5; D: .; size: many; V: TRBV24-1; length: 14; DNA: TGTGCCACCAGTGATGGGGACTCGGGAGAGACCCAGTACTTC; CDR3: CATSDGDSGETQYF